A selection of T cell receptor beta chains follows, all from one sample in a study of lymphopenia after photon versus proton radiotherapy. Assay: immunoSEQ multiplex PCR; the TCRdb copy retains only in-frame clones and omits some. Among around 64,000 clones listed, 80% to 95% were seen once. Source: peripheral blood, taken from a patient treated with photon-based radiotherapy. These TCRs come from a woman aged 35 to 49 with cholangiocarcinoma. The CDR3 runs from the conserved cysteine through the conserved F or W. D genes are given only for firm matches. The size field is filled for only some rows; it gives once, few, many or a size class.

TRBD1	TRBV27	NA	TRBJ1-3	CASRVTGGNTIYF	TGTGCCAGCAGAGTGACAGGGGGAAACACCATATATTTT
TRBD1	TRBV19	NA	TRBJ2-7	CASSLTGRSSYEQYF	TGTGCCAGTAGCCTGACAGGGCGTAGCTCCTACGAGCAGTACTTC
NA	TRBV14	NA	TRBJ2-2	CASSQKNSNTGELFF	TGTGCCAGCAGCCAGAAGAACAGCAACACCGGGGAGCTGTTTTTT
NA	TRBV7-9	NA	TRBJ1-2	CASSSESSYTF	TGTGCCAGCAGCTCCGAGTCCAGCTACACCTTC
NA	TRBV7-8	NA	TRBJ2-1	CASSTSSLVNEQFF	TGTGCCAGCAGCACCTCATCACTCGTCAATGAGCAGTTCTTC
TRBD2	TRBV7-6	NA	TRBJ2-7	CASSLGTSGMYEQYF	TGTGCCAGCAGCTTAGGAACTAGCGGGATGTATGAGCAGTACTTC
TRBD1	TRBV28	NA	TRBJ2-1	CASNRPRDRGASYNEQFF	TGTGCCAGCAACCGCCCCCGGGACAGGGGGGCATCATACAATGAGCAGTTCTTC
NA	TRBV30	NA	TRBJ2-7	CAGRFPYEQYF	TGTGCCGGCCGGTTCCCCTACGAGCAGTACTTC
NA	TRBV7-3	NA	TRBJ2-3	CASSPLGSGTDTQYF	TGTGCCAGCAGCCCCCTCGGTAGCGGTACAGATACGCAGTATTTT
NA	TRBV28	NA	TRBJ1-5	CASSPPLGPQHF	TGTGCCAGCAGTCCCCCCTTAGGTCCCCAGCATTTT
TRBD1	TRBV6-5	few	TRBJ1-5	CASRRQGNNQPQHF	TGTGCCAGCCGACGACAGGGGAACAATCAGCCCCAGCATTTT
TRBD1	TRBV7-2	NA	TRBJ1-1	CASSTSPGQGTEAFF	TGTGCCAGCAGCACGTCCCCGGGACAGGGTACTGAAGCTTTCTTT
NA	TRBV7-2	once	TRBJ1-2	CASSLGDEGYTF	TGTGCCAGCAGCTTAGGGGACGAGGGCTACACCTTC
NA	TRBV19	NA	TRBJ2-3	CASSRQVSTDTQYF	TGTGCCAGTAGTCGGCAGGTTAGCACAGATACGCAGTATTTT
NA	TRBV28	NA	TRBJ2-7	CASSLSGGISYEQYF	TGTGCCAGCAGTTTATCAGGGGGGATCTCCTACGAGCAGTACTTC
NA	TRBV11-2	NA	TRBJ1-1	CASSSFTGTEAFF	TGTGCCAGCAGCTCCTTTACAGGGACTGAAGCTTTCTTT
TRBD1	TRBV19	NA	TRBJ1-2	CASTGTDNNYGYTF	TGTGCCAGTACCGGGACAGACAATAACTATGGCTACACCTTC
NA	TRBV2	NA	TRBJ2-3	CASSEWWSSRRSSTDTQYF	TGTGCCAGCAGTGAATGGTGGTCTAGCAGACGATCTAGCACAGATACGCAGTATTTT
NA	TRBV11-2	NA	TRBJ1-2	CASSLVGDAGGYTF	TGTGCCAGCAGCTTAGTAGGGGACGCGGGGGGCTACACCTTC
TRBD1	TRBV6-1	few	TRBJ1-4	CASTFRGIGEKLFF	TGTGCCAGCACCTTCAGGGGGATTGGTGAAAAACTGTTTTTT
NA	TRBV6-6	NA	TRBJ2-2	CASSPTGSPNTGELFF	TGTGCCAGCAGTCCCACGGGGAGTCCGAACACCGGGGAGCTGTTTTTT
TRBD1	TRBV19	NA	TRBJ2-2	CASSPQDRSTGELFF	TGTGCCAGTAGTCCCCAGGACAGGTCCACCGGGGAGCTGTTTTTT
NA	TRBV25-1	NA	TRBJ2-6	CASSEGSSGANVLTF	TGTGCCAGCAGTGAAGGTTCTTCTGGGGCCAACGTCCTGACTTTC
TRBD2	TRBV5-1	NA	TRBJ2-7	CASSLAWASGSHEQYF	TGCGCCAGCAGCTTGGCCTGGGCTAGCGGGAGTCATGAGCAGTACTTC
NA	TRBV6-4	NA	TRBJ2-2	CASSDSGTGELFF	TGTGCCAGCAGTGACTCGGGCACCGGGGAGCTGTTTTTT
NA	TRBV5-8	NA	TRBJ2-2	CASSLETNTGELFF	TGTGCCAGCAGCTTGGAGACAAACACCGGGGAGCTGTTTTTT
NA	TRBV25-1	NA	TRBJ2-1	CASSDRGPDYNEQFF	TGTGCCAGCAGTGACCGGGGGCCAGACTACAATGAGCAGTTCTTC
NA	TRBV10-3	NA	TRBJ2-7	CAISESPGSSLYEQYF	TGTGCCATCAGTGAGTCCCCCGGCAGCTCCCTCTACGAGCAGTACTTC
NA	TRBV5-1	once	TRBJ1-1	CASSLEGGRTEAFF	TGCGCCAGCAGCTTGGAGGGGGGTAGGACTGAAGCTTTCTTT
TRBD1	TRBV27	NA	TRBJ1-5	CASSFAPSAGGHQPQHF	TGTGCCAGCAGTTTTGCCCCATCGGCAGGGGGTCATCAGCCCCAGCATTTT
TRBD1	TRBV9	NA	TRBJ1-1	CASSKTGGNTEAFF	TGTGCCAGCAGTAAGACAGGGGGGAACACTGAAGCTTTCTTT
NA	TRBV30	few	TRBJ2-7	CAWNRRDLHSYEQYF	TGTGCCTGGAATCGCCGGGACCTTCACTCCTACGAGCAGTACTTC
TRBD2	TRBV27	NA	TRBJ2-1	CASTPSSGGRPYNEQFF	TGTGCCAGCACCCCCAGTTCGGGCGGGAGGCCCTACAATGAGCAGTTCTTC
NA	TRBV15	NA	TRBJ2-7	CATSRDPGVTYEQYF	TGTGCCACCAGCAGAGATCCCGGGGTCACCTACGAGCAGTACTTC
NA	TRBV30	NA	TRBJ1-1	CAWSPGMNTEAFF	TGTGCCTGGAGCCCGGGGATGAACACTGAAGCTTTCTTT
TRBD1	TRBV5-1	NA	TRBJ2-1	CASRIGQGAYNEQFF	TGCGCCAGCAGGATCGGACAGGGGGCCTACAATGAGCAGTTCTTC
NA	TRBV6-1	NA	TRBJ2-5	CASMRNSQETQYF	TGTGCCAGCATGAGGAACAGCCAAGAGACCCAGTACTTC
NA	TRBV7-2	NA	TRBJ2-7	CASSVTRDSYEQYF	TGTGCCAGCAGCGTCACGCGGGACTCCTACGAGCAGTACTTC
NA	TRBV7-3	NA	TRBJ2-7	CASSPGQGGEQYF	TGTGCCAGTTCTCCGGGGCAGGGAGGCGAGCAGTACTTC
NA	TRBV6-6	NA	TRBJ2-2	CANPPLPRDTGELFF	TGTGCCAACCCACCCTTGCCTAGGGACACCGGGGAGCTGTTTTTT
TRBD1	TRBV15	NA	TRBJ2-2	CATSSRQGSTGELFF	TGTGCCACCAGCAGCCGACAGGGGAGCACCGGGGAGCTGTTTTTT
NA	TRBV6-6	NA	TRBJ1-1	CASSISRETEAFF	TGTGCCAGCAGTATCTCCAGGGAAACTGAAGCTTTCTTT
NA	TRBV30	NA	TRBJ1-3	CAWSVRGGTGGNTIYF	TGTGCCTGGAGTGTACGGGGAGGGACCGGTGGAAACACCATATATTTT
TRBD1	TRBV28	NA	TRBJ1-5	CASRVTGTSGNQPQHF	TGTGCCAGCAGGGTGACAGGGACGAGTGGCAATCAGCCCCAGCATTTT
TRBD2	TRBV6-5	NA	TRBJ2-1	CASSYPGLAGNEQFF	TGTGCCAGCAGTTACCCGGGACTAGCGGGGAATGAGCAGTTCTTC
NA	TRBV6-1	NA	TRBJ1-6	CASSEALSPLHF	TGTGCCAGCAGTGAAGCACTGTCCCCCCTCCACTTT
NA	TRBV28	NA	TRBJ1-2	CASSTGISYGYTF	TGTGCCAGCAGTACAGGGATTTCCTATGGCTACACCTTC
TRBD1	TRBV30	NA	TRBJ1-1	CAWTPGGLNTEAFF	TGTGCCTGGACTCCAGGGGGGTTGAACACTGAAGCTTTCTTT
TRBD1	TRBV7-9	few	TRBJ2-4	CASSLAQGDSIQYF	TGTGCCAGCAGCTTAGCGCAGGGGGACAGCATTCAGTACTTC
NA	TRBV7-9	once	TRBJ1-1	CASSLVPGGEAFF	TGTGCCAGCAGCTTAGTTCCCGGGGGTGAAGCTTTCTTT
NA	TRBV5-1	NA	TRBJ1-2	CASSLQENYGYTF	TGCGCCAGCAGCTTACAAGAGAACTATGGCTACACCTTC
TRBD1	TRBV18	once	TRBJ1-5	CASSRTGQGANQPQHF	TGTGCCAGCTCTCGAACCGGACAGGGGGCAAACCAGCCCCAGCATTTT
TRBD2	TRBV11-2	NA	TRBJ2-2	CAGGGEGTGELFF	TGTGCCGGGGGAGGGGAAGGGACCGGGGAGCTGTTTTTT
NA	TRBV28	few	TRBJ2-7	CASRQLAVESYEQYF	TGTGCCAGCAGGCAACTAGCTGTTGAATCCTACGAGCAGTACTTC
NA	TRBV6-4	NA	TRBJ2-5	CASSGFPEGEQYF	TGTGCCAGCAGTGGCTTCCCTGAGGGAGAGCAGTACTTC
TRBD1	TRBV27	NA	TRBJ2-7	CASSLTGTGGYHEQYF	TGTGCCAGCAGTCTAACCGGGACAGGGGGCTACCACGAGCAGTACTTC
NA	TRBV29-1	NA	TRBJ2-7	CSVGAGAPYEQYF	TGCAGCGTTGGGGCAGGAGCTCCCTACGAGCAGTACTTC